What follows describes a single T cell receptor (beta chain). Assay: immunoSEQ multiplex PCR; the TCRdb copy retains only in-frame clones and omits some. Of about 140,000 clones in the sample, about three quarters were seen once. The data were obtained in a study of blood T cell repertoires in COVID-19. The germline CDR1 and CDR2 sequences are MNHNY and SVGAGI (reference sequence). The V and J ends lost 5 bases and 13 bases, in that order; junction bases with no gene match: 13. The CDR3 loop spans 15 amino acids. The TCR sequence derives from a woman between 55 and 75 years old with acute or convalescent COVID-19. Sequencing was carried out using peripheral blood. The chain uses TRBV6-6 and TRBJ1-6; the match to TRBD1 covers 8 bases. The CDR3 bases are TGTGCCAGCAGTCGGGGGACAGGCCAAATCCCGCCCCTCCACTTT. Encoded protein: CASSRGTGQIPPLHF.